The 5 T cell receptor beta chains below come from one sample, sequenced in a study of CD8+ T cells in alopecia areata. This sample's treatment: oral pan-JAK inhibitor, 5-10 mg twice daily. Once RNA had been extracted, it was reverse transcribed into cDNA to act as the sequencing template. Clones were read by immunoSEQ multiplex PCR, and TCRdb kept only the in-frame ones, dropping some. The repertoire holds more than 150,000 clones, roughly half seen once, with roughly a tenth in the top ten. Here the sequenced sample was CD8+ T cells sorted from blood, taken at roughly week 53, from a patient treated with tofacitinib. The receptors were gathered from a human donor with alopecia areata.

CDR3 region: CASSSPASGGAEETQYF. The DNA for the CDR3 is TGTGCCAGCAGTTCCCCGGCTAGCGGGGGGGCGGAAGAGACCCAGTACTTC. The chain recombines TRBV27 with TRBJ2-5; the match to TRBD2 covers 12 bases. CDR1 is MNHEY and CDR2 is SMNVEV in the germline V gene (reference sequence). With 4 bases clipped from V and 3 bases from J, the junction kept 9 bases outside the gene matches. CDR3 size: 17 residues.

The genes are TRBV7-9 and TRBJ2-7; D is ambiguous. The CDR3 extends over 14 amino acids. CDR1 is SEHNR, CDR2 FQNEAQ, per germline (reference sequence). V was shortened by 2 bases and J by 3 bases, with 11 bases between the two germline ends. CDR3 nucleotide sequence: TGTGCCAGCAGCTTATCCGGCAGAAACTACGAGCAGTACTTC. This translates into CASSLSGRNYEQYF.

The chain links TRBV6-4 to TRBJ2-1; tentatively, D is TRBD2 (5 bases). The CDR3 has 15 residues. The germline gives CDR1 MRHNA, CDR2 SNTAGT. Between the trimmed V and J ends, which lost 2 bases and 3 bases, there was a span of 11 bases. Here the CDR3 reads CASSDRVRDYNEQFF. The CDR3 DNA is TGTGCCAGCAGTGACAGGGTCCGGGACTACAATGAGCAGTTCTTC.

This chain uses TRBV5-6 with TRBJ2-4, with D tentatively TRBD1 or TRBD2 (5 bases each). V was shortened by 3 bases and J by 0 bases, with 13 bases between the two germline ends. CDR1 is SGHDT, CDR2 YYEEEE, per germline. The CDR3 runs 16 residues. CDR3 nucleotides: TGTGCCAGCAGCTACGAGGGGCGGTTAGCCAAAAACATTCAGTACTTC. Protein sequence: CASSYEGRLAKNIQYF.

This clone has at least ten counts. V usage is TRBV6-1 and J usage is TRBJ2-5, with 7 bases matching TRBD1. Trimming cost V 8 bases and J 2 bases; bases outside gene matches: 5. The CDR3 is made up of 13 amino acids. Germline lookup yields CDR1 MNHNS and CDR2 SASEGT. The CDR3 region has the DNA TGTGCCAGCGGACAGGAGGAGCAAGAGACCCAGTACTTC. It codes for CASGQEEQETQYF.